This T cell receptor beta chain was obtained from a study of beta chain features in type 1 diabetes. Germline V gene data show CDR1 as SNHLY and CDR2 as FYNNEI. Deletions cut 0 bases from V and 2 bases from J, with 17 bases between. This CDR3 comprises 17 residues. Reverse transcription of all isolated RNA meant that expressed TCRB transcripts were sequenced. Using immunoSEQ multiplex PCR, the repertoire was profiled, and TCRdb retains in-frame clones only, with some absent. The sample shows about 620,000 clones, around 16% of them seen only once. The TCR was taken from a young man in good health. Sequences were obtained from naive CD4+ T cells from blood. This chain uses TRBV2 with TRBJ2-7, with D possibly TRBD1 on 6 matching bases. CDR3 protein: CASSEALHTPGAYEQYF. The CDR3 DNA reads TGTGCCAGCAGTGAAGCGCTTCATACGCCAGGGGCCTACGAGCAGTACTTC.